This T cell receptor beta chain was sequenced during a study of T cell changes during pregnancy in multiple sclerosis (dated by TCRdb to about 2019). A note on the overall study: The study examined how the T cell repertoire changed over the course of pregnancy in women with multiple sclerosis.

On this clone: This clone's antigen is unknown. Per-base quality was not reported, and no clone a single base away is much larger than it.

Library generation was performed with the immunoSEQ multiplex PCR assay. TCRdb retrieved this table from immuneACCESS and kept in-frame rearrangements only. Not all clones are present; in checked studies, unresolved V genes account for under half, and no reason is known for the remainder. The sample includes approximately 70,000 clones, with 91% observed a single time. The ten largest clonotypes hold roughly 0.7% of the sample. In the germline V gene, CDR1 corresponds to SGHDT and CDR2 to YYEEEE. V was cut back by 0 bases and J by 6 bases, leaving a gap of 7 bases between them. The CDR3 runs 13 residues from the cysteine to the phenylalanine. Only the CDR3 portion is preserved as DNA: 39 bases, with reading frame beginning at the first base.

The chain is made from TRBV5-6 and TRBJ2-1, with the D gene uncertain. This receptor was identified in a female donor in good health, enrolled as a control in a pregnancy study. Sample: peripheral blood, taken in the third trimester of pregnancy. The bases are TGTGCCAGCAGCTTGGCTCAACTCAATGAGCAGTTCTTC. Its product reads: CASSLAQLNEQFF.